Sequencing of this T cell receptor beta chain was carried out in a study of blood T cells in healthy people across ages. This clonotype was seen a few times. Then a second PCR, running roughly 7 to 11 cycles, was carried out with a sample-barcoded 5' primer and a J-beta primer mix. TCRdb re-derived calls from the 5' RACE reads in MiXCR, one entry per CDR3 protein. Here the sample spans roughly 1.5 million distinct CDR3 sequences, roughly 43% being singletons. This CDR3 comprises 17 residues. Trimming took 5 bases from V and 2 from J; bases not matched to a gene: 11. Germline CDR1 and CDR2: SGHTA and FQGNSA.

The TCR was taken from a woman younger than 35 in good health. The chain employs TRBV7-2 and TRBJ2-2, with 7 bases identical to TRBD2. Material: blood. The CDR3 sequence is CASSPYLRGSNTGELFF. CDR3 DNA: TGTGCCAGCAGCCCCTACTTGCGGGGGAGTAACACCGGGGAGCTGTTTTTT.